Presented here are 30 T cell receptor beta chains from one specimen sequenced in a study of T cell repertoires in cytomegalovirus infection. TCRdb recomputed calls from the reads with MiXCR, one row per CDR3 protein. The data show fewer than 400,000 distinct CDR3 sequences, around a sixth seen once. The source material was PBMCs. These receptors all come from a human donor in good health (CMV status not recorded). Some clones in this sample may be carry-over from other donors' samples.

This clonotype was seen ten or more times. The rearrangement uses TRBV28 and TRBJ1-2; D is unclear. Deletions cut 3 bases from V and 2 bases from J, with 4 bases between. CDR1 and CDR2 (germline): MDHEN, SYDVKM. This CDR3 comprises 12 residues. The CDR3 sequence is CASSLKNYGYTF. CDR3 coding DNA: TGTGCCAGCAGTTTGAAAAACTATGGCTACACCTTC.

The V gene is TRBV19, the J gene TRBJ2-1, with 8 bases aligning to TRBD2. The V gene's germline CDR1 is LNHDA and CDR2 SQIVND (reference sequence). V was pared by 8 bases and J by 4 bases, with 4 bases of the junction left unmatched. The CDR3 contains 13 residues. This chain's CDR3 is CASASGRYNEQFF. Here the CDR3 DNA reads TGTGCCAGTGCTAGCGGGCGATACAATGAGCAGTTCTTC.

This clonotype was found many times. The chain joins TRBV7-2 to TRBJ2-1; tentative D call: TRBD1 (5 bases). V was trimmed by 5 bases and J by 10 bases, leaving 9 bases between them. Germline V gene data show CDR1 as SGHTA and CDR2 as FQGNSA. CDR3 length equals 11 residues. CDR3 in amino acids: CASSPGWEQFF. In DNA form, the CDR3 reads TGTGCCAGCAGCCCAGGGTGGGAGCAGTTCTTC.

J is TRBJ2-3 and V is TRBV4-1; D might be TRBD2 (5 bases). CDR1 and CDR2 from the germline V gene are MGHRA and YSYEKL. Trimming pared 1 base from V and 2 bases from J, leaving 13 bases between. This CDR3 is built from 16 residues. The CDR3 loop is CASSQVPDSNTDTQYF. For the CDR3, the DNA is TGCGCCAGCAGCCAAGTTCCGGACTCCAACACAGATACGCAGTATTTT.

This CDR3 is CASSIPGGRWELFF. CDR3 coding DNA: TGTGCCAGTAGTATACCGGGAGGGCGATGGGAGCTGTTTTTT. The chain has TRBV19 and TRBJ2-2; 8 positions agree with TRBD2. V was pared by 2 bases and J by 9 bases, with 5 bases of the junction left unmatched. Germline lookup yields CDR1 LNHDA and CDR2 SQIVND (reference sequence). This CDR3 spans 14 amino acids.

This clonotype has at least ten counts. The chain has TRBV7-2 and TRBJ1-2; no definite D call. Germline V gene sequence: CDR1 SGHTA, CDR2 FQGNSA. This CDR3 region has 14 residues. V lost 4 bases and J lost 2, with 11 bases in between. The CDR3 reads CASSSTPGNYGYTF. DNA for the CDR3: TGTGCCAGCAGCTCGACCCCGGGGAACTATGGCTACACCTTC.

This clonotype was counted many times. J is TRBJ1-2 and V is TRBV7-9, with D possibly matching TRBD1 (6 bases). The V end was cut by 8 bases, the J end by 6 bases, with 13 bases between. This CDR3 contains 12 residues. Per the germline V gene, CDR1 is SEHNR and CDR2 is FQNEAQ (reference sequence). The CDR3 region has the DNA TGTGCCAGCCTAACGGGACAAAATGGCTACACCTTC. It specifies CASLTGQNGYTF.

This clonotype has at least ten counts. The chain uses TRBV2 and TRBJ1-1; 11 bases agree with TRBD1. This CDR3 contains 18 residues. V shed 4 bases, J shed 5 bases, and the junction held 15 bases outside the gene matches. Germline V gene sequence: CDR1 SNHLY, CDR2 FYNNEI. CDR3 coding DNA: TGTGCCAGCAGTGGAGATTCGGACAGGGGGCTAGGTAGGACTGAAGCTTTCTTT. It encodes CASSGDSDRGLGRTEAFF.

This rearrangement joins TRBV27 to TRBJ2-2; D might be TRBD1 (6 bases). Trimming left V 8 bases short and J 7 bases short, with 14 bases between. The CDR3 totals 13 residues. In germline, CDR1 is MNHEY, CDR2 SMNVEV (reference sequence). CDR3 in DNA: TGTGCCAGCTGTAACAGGGCTGGCGGGGAGCTGTTTTTT. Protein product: CASCNRAGGELFF.

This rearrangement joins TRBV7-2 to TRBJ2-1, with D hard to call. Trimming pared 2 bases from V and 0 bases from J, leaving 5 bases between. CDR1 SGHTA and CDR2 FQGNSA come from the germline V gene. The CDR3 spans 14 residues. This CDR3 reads CASSLHISYNEQFF. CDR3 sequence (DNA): TGTGCCAGCAGCTTACACATCTCCTACAATGAGCAGTTCTTC.

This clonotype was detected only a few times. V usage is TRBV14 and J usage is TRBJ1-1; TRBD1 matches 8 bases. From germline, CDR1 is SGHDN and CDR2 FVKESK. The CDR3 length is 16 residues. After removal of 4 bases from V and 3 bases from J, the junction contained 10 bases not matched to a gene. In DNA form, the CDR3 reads TGTGCCAGCAGCCGATTCGGGACAGGTCGTGACACTGAAGCTTTCTTT. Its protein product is CASSRFGTGRDTEAFF.

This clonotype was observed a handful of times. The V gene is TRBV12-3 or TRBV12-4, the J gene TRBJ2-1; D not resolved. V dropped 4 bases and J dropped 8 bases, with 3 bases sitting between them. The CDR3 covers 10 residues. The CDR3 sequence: CASSSDEQFF. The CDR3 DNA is TGTGCCAGCAGTTCGGATGAGCAGTTCTTC.

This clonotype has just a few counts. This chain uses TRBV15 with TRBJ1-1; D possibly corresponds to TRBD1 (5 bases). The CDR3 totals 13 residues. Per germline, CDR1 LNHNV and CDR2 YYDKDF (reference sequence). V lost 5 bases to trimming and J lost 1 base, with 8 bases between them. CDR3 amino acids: CATSVQANTEAFF. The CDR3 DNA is TGTGCCACCAGCGTACAGGCGAACACTGAAGCTTTCTTT.

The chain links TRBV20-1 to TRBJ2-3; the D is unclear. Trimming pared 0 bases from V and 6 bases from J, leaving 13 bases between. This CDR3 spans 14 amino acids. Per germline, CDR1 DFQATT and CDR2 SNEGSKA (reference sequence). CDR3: CSARDALNTDTQYF. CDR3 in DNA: TGCAGTGCTAGAGATGCGCTGAACACGGATACGCAGTATTTT.

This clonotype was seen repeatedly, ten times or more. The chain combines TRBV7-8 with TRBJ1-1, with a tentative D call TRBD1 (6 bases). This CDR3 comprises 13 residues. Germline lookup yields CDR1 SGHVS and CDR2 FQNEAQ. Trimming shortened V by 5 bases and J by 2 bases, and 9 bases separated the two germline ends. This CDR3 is CASSIRGNTEAFF. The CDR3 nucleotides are TGTGCCAGCAGCATCAGGGGTAACACTGAAGCTTTCTTT.

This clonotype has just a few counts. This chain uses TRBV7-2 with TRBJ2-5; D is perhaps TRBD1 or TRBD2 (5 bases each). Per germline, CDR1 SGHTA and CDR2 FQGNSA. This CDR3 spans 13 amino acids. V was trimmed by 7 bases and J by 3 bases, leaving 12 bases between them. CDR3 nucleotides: TGTGCCAGCAAACCAGGGACCGAAGAGACCCAGTACTTC. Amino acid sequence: CASKPGTEETQYF.

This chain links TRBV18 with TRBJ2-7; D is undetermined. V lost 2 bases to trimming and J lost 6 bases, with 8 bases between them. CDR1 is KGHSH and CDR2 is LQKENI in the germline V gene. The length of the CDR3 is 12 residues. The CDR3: CASSPSSSEQYF. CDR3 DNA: TGTGCCAGCTCACCAAGCTCTTCCGAGCAGTACTTC.

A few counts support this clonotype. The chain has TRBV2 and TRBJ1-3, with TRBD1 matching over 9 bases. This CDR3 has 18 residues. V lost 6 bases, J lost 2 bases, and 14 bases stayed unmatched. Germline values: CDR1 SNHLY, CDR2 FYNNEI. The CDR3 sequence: CASSGTGQGVTAGNTIYF. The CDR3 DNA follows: TGTGCCAGCAGCGGAACGGGACAGGGAGTAACGGCTGGAAACACCATATATTTT. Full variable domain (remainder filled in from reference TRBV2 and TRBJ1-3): EPEVTQTPSHQVTQMGQEVILRCVPISNHLYFYWYRQILGQKVEFLVSFYNNEISEKSEIFDDQFSVERPDGSNFTLKIRSTKLEDSAMYFCASSGTGQGVTAGNTIYFGEGSWLTVV.

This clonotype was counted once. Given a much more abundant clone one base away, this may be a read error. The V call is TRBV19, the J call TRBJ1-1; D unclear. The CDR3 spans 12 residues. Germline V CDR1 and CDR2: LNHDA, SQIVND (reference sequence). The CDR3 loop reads CASSRLNTEVFF. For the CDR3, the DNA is TGTGCCAGTAGTCGTCTGAACACTGAAGTTTTCTTT.

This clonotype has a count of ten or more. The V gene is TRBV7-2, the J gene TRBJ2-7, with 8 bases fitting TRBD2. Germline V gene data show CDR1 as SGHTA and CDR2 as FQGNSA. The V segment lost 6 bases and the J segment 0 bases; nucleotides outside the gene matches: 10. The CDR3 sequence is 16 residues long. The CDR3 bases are TGTGCCAGCAGTCTAAACGCGGGGGGTAGCTCCTACGAGCAGTACTTC. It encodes CASSLNAGGSSYEQYF.

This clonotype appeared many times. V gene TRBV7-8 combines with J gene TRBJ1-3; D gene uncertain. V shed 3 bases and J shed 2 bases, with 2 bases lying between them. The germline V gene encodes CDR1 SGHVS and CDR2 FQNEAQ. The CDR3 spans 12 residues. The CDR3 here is CASSFTGNTIYF. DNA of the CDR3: TGTGCCAGCAGCTTTACTGGAAACACCATATATTTT.

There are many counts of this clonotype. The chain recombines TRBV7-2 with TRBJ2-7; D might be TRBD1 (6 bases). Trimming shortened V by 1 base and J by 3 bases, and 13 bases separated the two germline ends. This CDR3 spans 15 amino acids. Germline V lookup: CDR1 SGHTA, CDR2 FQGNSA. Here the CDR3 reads CASSLEGGISYEQYF. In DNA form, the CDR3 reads TGTGCCAGCAGCTTAGAAGGGGGAATAAGCTACGAGCAGTACTTC.

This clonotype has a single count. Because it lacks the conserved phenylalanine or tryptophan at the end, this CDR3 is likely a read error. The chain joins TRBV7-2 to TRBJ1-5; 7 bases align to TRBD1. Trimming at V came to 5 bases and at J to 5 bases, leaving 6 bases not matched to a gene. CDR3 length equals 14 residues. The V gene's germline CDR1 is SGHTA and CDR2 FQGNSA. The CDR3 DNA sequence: TGTGCCAGCAGCCGACGACAGGGAGATCAGCCCCAGCATTTG. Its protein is CASSRRQGDQPQHL.

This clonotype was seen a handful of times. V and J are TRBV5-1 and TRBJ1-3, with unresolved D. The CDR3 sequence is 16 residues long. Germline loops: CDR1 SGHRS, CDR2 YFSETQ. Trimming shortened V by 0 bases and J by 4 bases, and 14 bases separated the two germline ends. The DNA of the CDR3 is TGCGCCAGCAGCTTGGGAACGGGTGTTGGCGGAAACACCATATATTTT. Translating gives CASSLGTGVGGNTIYF.

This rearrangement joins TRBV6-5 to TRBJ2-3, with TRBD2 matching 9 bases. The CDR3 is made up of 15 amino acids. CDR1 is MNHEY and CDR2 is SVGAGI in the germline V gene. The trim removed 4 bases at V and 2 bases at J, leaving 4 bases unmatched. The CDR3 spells CASSSGLATTDTQYF. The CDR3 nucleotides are TGTGCCAGCAGTTCGGGACTAGCCACCACAGATACGCAGTATTTT.

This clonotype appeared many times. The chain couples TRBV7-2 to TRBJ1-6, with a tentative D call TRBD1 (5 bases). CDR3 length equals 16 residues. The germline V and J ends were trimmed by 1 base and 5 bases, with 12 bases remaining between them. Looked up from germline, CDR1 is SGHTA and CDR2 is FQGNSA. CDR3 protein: CASSLVVRVNNSPLHF. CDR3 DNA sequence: TGTGCCAGCAGCTTAGTGGTCAGGGTCAATAATTCACCCCTCCACTTT.

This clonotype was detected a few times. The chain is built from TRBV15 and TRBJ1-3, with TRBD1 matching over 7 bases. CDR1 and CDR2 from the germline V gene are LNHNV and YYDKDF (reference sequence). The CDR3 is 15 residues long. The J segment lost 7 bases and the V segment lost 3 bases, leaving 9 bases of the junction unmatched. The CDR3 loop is CATSREQGTANTIYF. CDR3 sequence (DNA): TGTGCCACCAGCAGGGAACAGGGGACGGCGAACACCATATATTTT.

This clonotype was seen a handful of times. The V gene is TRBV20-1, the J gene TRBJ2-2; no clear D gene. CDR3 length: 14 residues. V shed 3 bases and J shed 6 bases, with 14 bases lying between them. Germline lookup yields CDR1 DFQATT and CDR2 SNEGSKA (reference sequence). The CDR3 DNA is TGCAGTGCTAGGCCTCCAGGCTTTGCCGGGGAGCTGTTTTTT. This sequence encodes CSARPPGFAGELFF.

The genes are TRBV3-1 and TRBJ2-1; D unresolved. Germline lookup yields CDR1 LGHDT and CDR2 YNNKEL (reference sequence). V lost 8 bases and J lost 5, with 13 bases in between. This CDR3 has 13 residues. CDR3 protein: CASVSGWNNEQFF. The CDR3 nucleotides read TGTGCCAGCGTCTCCGGGTGGAACAATGAGCAGTTCTTC.

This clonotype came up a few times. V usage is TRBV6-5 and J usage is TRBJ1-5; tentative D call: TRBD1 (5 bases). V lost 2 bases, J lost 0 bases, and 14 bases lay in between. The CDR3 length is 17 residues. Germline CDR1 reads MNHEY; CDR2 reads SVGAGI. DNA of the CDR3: TGTGCCAGCAGTTACCCCCCCCACAGGTATAGCAATCAGCCCCAGCATTTT. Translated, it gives CASSYPPHRYSNQPQHF.